This T cell receptor beta chain was documented in a study of early T cells in non-severe SARS-CoV-2 infection. Study-wide results and limits: Matching against VDJdb likely underestimated virus-specific expansions, favoring anti-spike CD8.

TCRdb called the 5' RACE reads again in MiXCR, with one record for every CDR3 protein. Among approximately 30,000 distinct CDR3 sequences listed, roughly 5% were seen once. Ten or more counts support this clonotype. The antigen remains undetermined. The source is an adult who was a healthcare worker with PCR-confirmed SARS-CoV-2 infection or an uninfected control (not recorded which). The sequencing sample was made of whole blood.

This CDR3 reads CASRDSWGSYNEQFF. CDR3 coding DNA: TGTGCCAGCAGAGACTCGTGGGGTTCCTACAATGAGCAGTTCTTC. J is TRBJ2-1 and V is TRBV27, with D hard to call. The CDR3 spans 15 residues. V gave up 6 bases and J gave up 1 base, with 13 bases separating them. Per germline, CDR1 MNHEY and CDR2 SMNVEV (reference sequence).